The next 31 T cell receptor beta chains were all read from a single sample in a study of T cell clonality in common variable immunodeficiency. Here immunoSEQ multiplex PCR was the method, and the copy in TCRdb shows in-frame clones only, minus some. The sample presents 50,000 or so clones, none singletons. Sequenced sample: peripheral blood mononuclear cells. The receptor source for this set is a person aged 18 to 75 in good health.

At least ten counts were recorded for this clone. Read sequence stops 3 residues before the CDR3 end, and the germline J gene provides the missing end. V usage is TRBV10-3 and J usage is TRBJ1-1, with TRBD1 matching over 8 bases. J was trimmed by 1 base and V by 7 bases; bases with no gene match: 2. Germline V gives CDR1 ENHRY, CDR2 SYGVKD. This CDR3 has 13 amino acids. This CDR3 reads CAITGQGNTEAFF. The CDR3 DNA, read in part, is TGTGCCATCACCGGACAGGGGAACACTGAA.

The sample holds many counts of this clone. The read stops 3 residues short of the end of the CDR3; the missing end is completed from the germline J gene. V is TRBV6-1 and J is TRBJ2-3; 8 bases align to TRBD2. Germline V gene data show CDR1 as MNHNS and CDR2 as SASEGT. The CDR3 contains 15 residues. J was trimmed by 2 bases and V by 4 bases; bases with no gene match: 5. CDR3 bases read: TGTGCCAGCAGTGTCCCAGCGGGGGTCACAGATACG. Encoded protein: CASSVPAGVTDT. The entire CDR3 protein is CASSVPAGVTDTQYF.

This clone was detected ten times or more. The DNA read from the CDR3 is TGTGCCAGCAGTCGTAGCCGGGACAACACCTACGAG. Its protein product is CASSRSRDNTYE. The full CDR3 protein is CASSRSRDNTYEQYF. The chain recombines TRBV12-3 or TRBV12-4 with TRBJ2-7; D is possibly TRBD1 (6 bases). The CDR3 end is not reached by the read, which stops 3 residues before it; the germline J gene fills it in. The CDR3 covers 15 residues. V lost 5 bases and J lost 2, with 16 bases in between.

This clone was picked up many times. The read terminates 3 residues before the CDR3 end, so the remaining end is supplied by the germline J gene. The rearrangement links TRBV20-1 to TRBJ1-2, with 8 nucleotides matching TRBD1. This CDR3 has 13 amino acids. Looked up from germline, CDR1 is DFQATT and CDR2 is SNEGSKA (reference sequence). The J segment lost 4 bases and the V segment lost 2 bases, leaving 3 bases of the junction unmatched. The CDR3 DNA, read in part, is TGCAGTGCTAGAACGGACAGGGCCTATGGC. Residues: CSARTDRAYG. The CDR3, in full, reads CSARTDRAYGYTF.

This clone was found many times. The CDR3 end falls 3 residues outside the read, so it is completed with the germline J gene. The chain joins TRBV30 to TRBJ1-6; maybe TRBD1 (6 bases). Germline V gives CDR1 GTSNPN, CDR2 SVGIG (reference sequence). The CDR3 runs 15 residues. Trimming shortened V by 2 bases and J by 8 bases, and 16 bases separated the two germline ends. CDR3 sequence reads: CAWSSWDTFDSPLHF. The DNA read from the CDR3 is TGTGCCTGGAGTAGTTGGGACACTTTTGATTCACCC.

There are many counts of this clone. The DNA ends 3 residues before the CDR3 does, and the rest of the CDR3 is filled in from the germline J gene. This sequence joins TRBV9 and TRBJ2-5, with D maybe TRBD2 (8 bases). Between the trimmed V and J ends, which lost 4 bases and 5 bases, there was a span of 21 bases. The CDR3 contains 16 residues. The V gene's germline CDR1 is SGDLS and CDR2 YYNGEE. CDR3 amino acids: CASSQSGGLVVETQYF. The sequenced CDR3 bases are TGTGCCAGCAGCCAATCAGGGGGACTAGTTGTTGAGACC.

This clone came up many times. Coverage ceases 3 residues before the CDR3 finishes, and the germline J gene fills in the end. V and J are TRBV6-1 and TRBJ1-5; D is possibly TRBD1 (5 bases). The V and J ends lost 3 bases and 5 bases respectively, with 8 bases between them. The CDR3 sequence is 13 residues long. Germline loops: CDR1 MNHNS, CDR2 SASEGT. The CDR3 protein is CASSDWGDQPQHF. The CDR3 bases that were read are TGTGCCAGCAGTGATTGGGGCGATCAGCCC.

Many counts were recorded for this clone. The DNA ends 3 residues before the CDR3 does, and the rest of the CDR3 is filled in from the germline J gene. This sequence joins TRBV6-2 or TRBV6-3 and TRBJ1-1, with D maybe TRBD1 (6 bases). The V gene lost 2 bases and the J gene lost 0 bases, with 13 bases spanning the gap. The germline gives CDR1 MNHEY, CDR2 SVGEGT. The CDR3 totals 16 residues. CDR3 protein: CASSYGSGELNTEAFF. Incomplete CDR3 DNA: TGTGCCAGCAGTTACGGGTCAGGGGAACTGAACACTGAA.

This clone appeared many times. The read ends 3 residues early relative to the CDR3; the germline J gene fills the gap. The genes are TRBV30 and TRBJ2-2; possible D gene TRBD1, 5 bases. Trimming took off 0 bases at V and 3 bases at J, with 11 bases between the two ends. Per germline, CDR1 GTSNPN and CDR2 SVGIG (reference sequence). This CDR3 is built from 15 residues. This CDR3 reads CAWSVFVRDTGELFF. The part of the CDR3 DNA that was read is TGTGCCTGGAGTGTATTCGTCAGGGACACCGGGGAG. The full variable domain, completed using reference TRBV30 and TRBJ2-2, is SQTIHQWPATLVQPVGSPLSLECTVEGTSNPNLYWYRQAAGRGLQLLFYSVGIGQISSEVPQNLSASRPQDRQFILSSKKLLLSDSGFYLCAWSVFVRDTGELFFGEGSRLTVL.

This clone came up many times. The read terminates 3 residues before the CDR3 end, so the remaining end is supplied by the germline J gene. The rearrangement links TRBV12-3 or TRBV12-4 to TRBJ1-5; TRBD1 matches at 10 bases. V shed 3 bases, J shed 7 bases, and the junction held 6 bases outside the gene matches. CDR3 size: 15 residues. The CDR3 loop is CASSLTGGAGQPQHF. Incomplete CDR3 DNA: TGTGCCAGCAGTTTGACAGGGGGCGCAGGACAGCCC.

This clone appeared many times. The read ends 3 residues early relative to the CDR3; the germline J gene fills the gap. The J gene is TRBJ2-3, the V gene TRBV2; TRBD2 might be the D (5 bases). CDR1 SNHLY and CDR2 FYNNEI come from the germline V gene. V was cut by 2 bases and J by 0 bases, with 12 bases left in between. The CDR3 covers 16 residues. The CDR3 region is CASSERAGGSTDTQYF. The covered CDR3 bases are TGTGCCAGCAGTGAAAGGGCGGGCGGCAGCACAGATACG.

This clone has ten or more counts. Read coverage stops 3 residues before the CDR3 terminus; the germline J gene supplies the remainder. The rearrangement joins TRBV2 to TRBJ2-3, with 8 bases matching TRBD2. Germline CDR1 and CDR2: SNHLY and FYNNEI. The trim removed 7 bases at V and 1 base at J, leaving 7 bases unmatched. There are 15 residues in the CDR3. The DNA read from the CDR3 is TGTGCCAGCATATTGTCTAGCGGGCGCACAGATACG. This encodes CASILSSGRTDT. The whole CDR3 protein is CASILSSGRTDTQYF. Filled out from reference TRBV2 and TRBJ2-3, the complete variable domain reads EPEVTQTPSHQVTQMGQEVILRCVPISNHLYFYWYRQILGQKVEFLVSFYNNEISEKSEIFDDQFSVERPDGSNFTLKIRSTKLEDSAMYFCASILSSGRTDTQYFGPGTRLTVL.

The sample holds many counts of this clone. The sequenced fragment ends 3 residues before the CDR3 boundary, so the rest is inferred from the germline J gene. The J gene is TRBJ1-5, the V gene TRBV20-1, with D possibly matching TRBD1 (5 bases). Trimming stripped 1 base from V and 6 bases from J, with 13 bases between. Germline V gives CDR1 DFQATT, CDR2 SNEGSKA (reference sequence). This CDR3 region has 14 residues. The CDR3 region is CSARALTGGQPQHF. Partial CDR3 DNA: TGCAGTGCTAGAGCTTTAACAGGCGGTCAGCCC.

This clone was seen at least ten times. Read sequence stops 3 residues before the CDR3 end, and the germline J gene provides the missing end. This rearrangement joins TRBV20-1 to TRBJ1-2; D remains ambiguous. CDR1 and CDR2 from the germline V gene are DFQATT and SNEGSKA (reference sequence). The CDR3 covers 16 residues. V was pared by 0 bases and J by 1 base, with 15 bases between. This chain's CDR3 is CSARDPSLPGNYGYTF. The CDR3 DNA, read in part, is TGCAGTGCTAGAGACCCATCCTTACCCGGTAACTATGGC.

There are many counts of this clone. The read comes to an end 3 residues before the CDR3 does, leaving the germline J gene to fill in the end. The chain employs TRBV20-1 and TRBJ1-4, with 9 bases identical to TRBD1. The CDR3 covers 14 residues. Germline CDR1 reads DFQATT; CDR2 reads SNEGSKA (reference sequence). V lost 6 bases to trimming and J lost 9 bases; unmatched junction nucleotides: 11. The CDR3 reads CSASRTGEGKKLFF. The sequenced part of the CDR3 DNA is TGCAGTGCCTCGCGGACAGGGGAGGGGAAAAAA.

This clone came up many times. Coverage ceases 3 residues before the CDR3 finishes, and the germline J gene fills in the end. This rearrangement joins TRBV6-1 to TRBJ2-1, with 7 bases matching TRBD1. J was trimmed by 7 bases and V by 0 bases; bases with no gene match: 3. This CDR3 comprises 14 residues. The germline V gene has CDR1 MNHNS and CDR2 SASEGT. The CDR3 is CASSEAGGANEQFF. The DNA read from the CDR3 is TGTGCCAGCAGTGAAGCAGGGGGCGCGAATGAG.

This clone was detected many times. The observed sequence ends 3 residues before the CDR3 terminus, with the missing tail filled in from the germline J gene. The rearrangement uses TRBV30 and TRBJ1-6, with 9 bases that match TRBD1. Germline CDR1 GTSNPN, CDR2 SVGIG (reference sequence). The CDR3 runs 13 residues. V gave up 6 bases and J gave up 9 bases; unmatched junction bases: 6. The CDR3 here is CACSGTGSSPLHF. The sequenced part of the CDR3 DNA is TGTGCCTGTTCCGGGACAGGGAGTTCACCC. Full variable domain (rest looked up from reference TRBV30 and TRBJ1-6): SQTIHQWPATLVQPVGSPLSLECTVEGTSNPNLYWYRQAAGRGLQLLFYSVGIGQISSEVPQNLSASRPQDRQFILSSKKLLLSDSGFYLCACSGTGSSPLHFGNGTRLTVT.

This clone has ten or more counts. The CDR3 loop is CASSLRQGLGEQYF. CDR3 bases read: TGTGCCAGCAGCTTACGACAGGGCCTGGGCGAG. The chain recombines TRBV7-2 with TRBJ2-7; 7 bases line up with TRBD1. The CDR3 end is not reached by the read, which stops 3 residues before it; the germline J gene fills it in. CDR1 and CDR2 from the germline V gene are SGHTA and FQGNSA. The CDR3 is made up of 14 amino acids. J gave up 6 bases and V 2 bases, and 7 bases lay outside the gene matches.

This clone has a count of ten or more. The sequence runs out 3 residues before the end of the CDR3; the remainder is reconstructed from the germline J gene. The chain is built from TRBV6-1 and TRBJ2-1; 9 bases line up with TRBD1. Germline CDR1 reads MNHNS; CDR2 reads SASEGT. There are 15 residues in the CDR3. Trimming took 2 bases from V and 2 from J; bases not matched to a gene: 1. CDR3 DNA, as far as it was read: TGTGCCAGCAGTGAAAGGGACAGGGCCTACAATGAG. It codes for CASSERDRAYNE. The full CDR3 sequence reads CASSERDRAYNEQFF.

There are many counts of this clone. The read ends 3 residues early relative to the CDR3; the germline J gene fills the gap. V gene TRBV12-3 or TRBV12-4 combines with J gene TRBJ2-1, with D maybe TRBD1 (6 bases). The ends were cut back, 1 base at V and 4 bases at J, with 17 bases in the middle. The CDR3 has 17 residues. The chain's CDR3 is CASSLGWVTGTYNEQFF. The sequenced CDR3 bases are TGTGCCAGCAGTTTAGGTTGGGTGACAGGCACTTACAATGAG.

Note on this clone: The CDR3 end lies 3 residues beyond the end of the read and is filled in from the germline J gene. The rearrangement joins TRBV30 to TRBJ1-2; a weak D match, TRBD1 (6 bases). CDR3 length: 14 residues. CDR1 and CDR2 from the germline V gene are GTSNPN and SVGIG (reference sequence). The CDR3 reads CAWSVGGGTDTYTF. Partial CDR3 DNA: TGTGCCTGGAGTGTTGGCGGGGGCACAGATACC. The full variable domain, its missing parts supplied by reference TRBV30 and TRBJ1-2, is SQTIHQWPATLVQPVGSPLSLECTVEGTSNPNLYWYRQAAGRGLQLLFYSVGIGQISSEVPQNLSASRPQDRQFILSSKKLLLSDSGFYLCAWSVGGGTDTYTFGSGTRLTVV.

This clone showed up many times. The sequenced fragment ends 3 residues before the CDR3 boundary, so the rest is inferred from the germline J gene. This chain links TRBV5-4 with TRBJ2-3; possibly TRBD2 for D (6 bases). CDR3 length equals 16 residues. The V gene's germline CDR1 is SGHNT and CDR2 YYREEE (reference sequence). Trimming took off 4 bases at V and 5 bases at J, with 20 bases between the two ends. CDR3 in amino acids: CASSGSPGREVDTQYF. The part of the CDR3 DNA that was read is TGTGCCAGCAGCGGATCCCCGGGCAGGGAGGTAGATACG.

The table lists this clone with a few counts. Read sequence stops 3 residues before the CDR3 end, and the germline J gene provides the missing end. The chain uses TRBV7-6 and TRBJ1-1; TRBD1 agrees at 9 bases. J gave up 0 bases and V 0 bases, and 8 bases lay outside the gene matches. The germline gives CDR1 SGHVS, CDR2 FNYEAQ. This CDR3 region has 18 residues. CDR3 loop: CASSLAQGQGPMNTEAFF. The part of the CDR3 DNA that was read is TGTGCCAGCAGCTTAGCGCAAGGACAGGGGCCTATGAACACTGAA.

This clone came up many times. Read coverage stops 3 residues before the CDR3 terminus; the germline J gene supplies the remainder. This chain links TRBV4-1 with TRBJ2-5, with 8 bases lining up with TRBD2. Germline V lookup: CDR1 MGHRA, CDR2 YSYEKL. The CDR3 has 15 amino acids. Germline trimming cut 3 bases from V and 4 bases from J; bases unmatched to any gene: 7. The CDR3 loop is CASSHALAGVETQYF. CDR3 DNA, as far as it was read: TGCGCCAGCAGCCATGCTCTAGCGGGCGTAGAGACC.

This clone occurred many times. CDR3 residues: CASSLTGPTDTQYF. CDR3 DNA, as far as it was read: TGTGCCAGCTCCCTAACAGGTCCCACAGATACG. This chain links TRBV18 with TRBJ2-3, with D possibly being TRBD1 (5 bases). The CDR3 is cut off 3 residues early in the read; its end comes from the germline J gene. CDR3 length: 14 amino acids. The germline V gene has CDR1 KGHSH and CDR2 LQKENI. V was shortened by 6 bases and J by 2 bases, with 12 bases between the two germline ends.

This clone was seen at least ten times. The sequenced fragment ends 3 residues before the CDR3 boundary, so the rest is inferred from the germline J gene. V and J are TRBV6-2 or TRBV6-3 and TRBJ1-1; unclear D gene. V was pared by 1 base and J by 7 bases, with 16 bases between. This CDR3 region has 15 residues. Germline assignment: CDR1 MNHEY and CDR2 SVGEGT. The chain's CDR3 is CASSYFPIGVLEAFF. The covered CDR3 bases are TGTGCCAGCAGTTACTTTCCTATCGGGGTCCTTGAA.

This clone appeared many times. Sequencing ends 3 residues short of the CDR3 end; the germline J gene provides the rest. This chain links TRBV18 with TRBJ1-6, with a weak D call TRBD1 (6 bases). V was shortened by 6 bases and J by 0 bases, with 15 bases between the two germline ends. The CDR3 is made up of 17 amino acids. The germline gives CDR1 KGHSH, CDR2 LQKENI. Partial CDR3 DNA: TGTGCCAGCTCGCGCACAGGGAAGAGCTCCTATAATTCACCC. This gives the protein CASSRTGKSSYNSP. The entire CDR3 is CASSRTGKSSYNSPLHF.

This clone has at least ten counts. The read finishes 3 residues shy of the CDR3 end, and the germline J gene is used to complete it. The J gene is TRBJ1-1, the V gene TRBV5-6, with 8 bases identical to TRBD1. This CDR3 region has 14 residues. Germline lookup yields CDR1 SGHDT and CDR2 YYEEEE. V lost 4 bases, J lost 6 bases, and 8 bases stayed unmatched. The DNA read from the CDR3 is TGTGCCAGCAGCGGCCTGGACAGGGTCCCTGAA. Translating gives CASSGLDRVPE. The whole CDR3 region reads CASSGLDRVPEAFF. Full variable domain (missing parts from reference TRBV5-6 and TRBJ1-1): DAGVTQSPTHLIKTRGQQVTLRCSPKSGHDTVSWYQQALGQGPQFIFQYYEEEERQRGNFPDRFSGHQFPNYSSELNVNALLLGDSALYLCASSGLDRVPEAFFGQGTRLTVV.

This clone was counted at least ten times. The read comes to an end 3 residues before the CDR3 does, leaving the germline J gene to fill in the end. This chain links TRBV6-2 or TRBV6-3 with TRBJ1-6; 7 bases fit TRBD1. CDR1 MNHEY and CDR2 SVGEGT come from the germline V gene. The CDR3 contains 15 residues. J lost 7 bases, V lost 6 bases, and 9 bases had no gene match. The CDR3 sequence: CASRERQGDNSPLHF. The sequenced CDR3 bases are TGTGCCAGCAGGGAAAGACAGGGTGACAATTCACCC.

This clone was picked up many times. The CDR3 extends 3 residues past the end of the read, so its final part is completed from the germline J gene. The chain has TRBV5-1 and TRBJ2-5, with D perhaps TRBD1 (6 bases). V lost 2 bases to trimming and J lost 0 bases, with 11 bases between them. Germline V lookup: CDR1 SGHRS, CDR2 YFSETQ. The CDR3 length is 15 residues. CDR3 DNA, as far as it was read: TGCGCCAGCAGCTTATGGACAGCTCACCAAGAGACC. This sequence encodes CASSLWTAHQET. The entire CDR3 protein reads CASSLWTAHQETQYF.

This clone appeared many times. The missing CDR3 end, 3 residues past where the read stops, is filled in from the germline J gene. The chain carries TRBV30 and TRBJ2-2; tentatively, D is TRBD1 (6 bases). Per the germline V gene, CDR1 is GTSNPN and CDR2 is SVGIG (reference sequence). The CDR3 has 13 amino acids. CDR3 DNA (partial): TGTGCCTGGCAACAGGGTGGAAATGAAAAG. This gives the protein CAWQQGGNEK. The CDR3, in full, reads CAWQQGGNEKLFF.